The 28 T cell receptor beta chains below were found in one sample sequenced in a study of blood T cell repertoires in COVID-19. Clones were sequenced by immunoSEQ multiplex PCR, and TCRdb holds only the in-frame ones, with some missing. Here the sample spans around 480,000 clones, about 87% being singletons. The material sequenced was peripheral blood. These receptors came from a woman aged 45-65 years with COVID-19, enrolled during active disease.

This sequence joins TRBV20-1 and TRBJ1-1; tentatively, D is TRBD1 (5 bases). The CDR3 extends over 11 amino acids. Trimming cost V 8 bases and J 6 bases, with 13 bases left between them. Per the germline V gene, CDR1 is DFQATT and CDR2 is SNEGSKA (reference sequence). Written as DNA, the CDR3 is TGCAGTTTTGATCGGGGGGCTGAAGCTTTCTTT. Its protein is CSFDRGAEAFF.

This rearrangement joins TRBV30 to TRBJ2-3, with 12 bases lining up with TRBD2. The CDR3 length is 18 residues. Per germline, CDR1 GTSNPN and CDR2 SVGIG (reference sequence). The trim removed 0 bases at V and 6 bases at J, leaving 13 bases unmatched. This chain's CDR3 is CAWSVALAGGAMRDTQYF. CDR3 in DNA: TGTGCCTGGAGTGTGGCCCTAGCGGGGGGGGCGATGAGGGATACGCAGTATTTT.

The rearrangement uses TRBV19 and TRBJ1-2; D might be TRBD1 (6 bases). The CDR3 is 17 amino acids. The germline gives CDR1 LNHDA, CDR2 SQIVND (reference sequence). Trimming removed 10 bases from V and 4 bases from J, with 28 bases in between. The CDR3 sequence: CATKWGARGSVGYGYTF. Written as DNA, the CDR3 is TGTGCCACCAAGTGGGGTGCCAGGGGATCGGTAGGCTATGGCTACACCTTC.

The CDR3 nucleotides are TGCGCCAGCAGCCAAGATGGCGCAGGGGGTGCTGGCTACACCTTC. The encoded protein is CASSQDGAGGAGYTF. The chain uses TRBV4-1 and TRBJ1-2; TRBD1 matches at 7 bases. Germline CDR1 and CDR2: MGHRA and YSYEKL. The trim removed 0 bases at V and 7 bases at J, leaving 8 bases unmatched. The CDR3 is 15 residues long.

The CDR3 bases are TGTGCCAGCAGCCACTCTGGGGCCAACGTCCTGACTTTC. It yields the protein CASSHSGANVLTF. The chain is built from TRBV9 and TRBJ2-6; D call uncertain. The CDR3 has 13 amino acids. The germline gives CDR1 SGDLS, CDR2 YYNGEE. V was cut by 4 bases and J by 0 bases, with 2 bases left in between.

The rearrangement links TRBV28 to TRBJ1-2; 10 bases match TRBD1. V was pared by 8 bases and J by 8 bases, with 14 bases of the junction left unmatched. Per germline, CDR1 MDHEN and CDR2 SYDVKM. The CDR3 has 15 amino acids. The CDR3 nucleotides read TGTGCCAGCTCACGACAGGGGGCCTACTCCCACGGCTACACCTTC. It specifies CASSRQGAYSHGYTF.

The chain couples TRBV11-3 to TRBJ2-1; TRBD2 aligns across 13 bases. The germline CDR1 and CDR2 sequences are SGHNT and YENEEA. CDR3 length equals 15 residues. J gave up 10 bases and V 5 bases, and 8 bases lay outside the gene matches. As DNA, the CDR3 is TGTGCCAGCAGCCTAACTAGCGGGGGGGTAGGGGAGCAGTTCTTC. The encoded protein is CASSLTSGGVGEQFF.

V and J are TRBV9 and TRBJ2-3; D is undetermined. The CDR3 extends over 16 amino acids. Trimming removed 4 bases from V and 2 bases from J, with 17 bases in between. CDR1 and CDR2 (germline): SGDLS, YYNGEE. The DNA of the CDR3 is TGTGCCAGCAGCCTCCCTGGTGGAGTTCCCACAGATACGCAGTATTTT. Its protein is CASSLPGGVPTDTQYF.

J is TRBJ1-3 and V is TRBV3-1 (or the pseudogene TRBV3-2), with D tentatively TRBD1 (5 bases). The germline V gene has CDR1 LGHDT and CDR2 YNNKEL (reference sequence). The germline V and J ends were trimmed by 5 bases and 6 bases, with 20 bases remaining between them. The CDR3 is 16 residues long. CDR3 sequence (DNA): TGTGCCAGCAGCGACGCCGGGACTCCCTCTCTAAACACCATATATTTT. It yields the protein CASSDAGTPSLNTIYF.

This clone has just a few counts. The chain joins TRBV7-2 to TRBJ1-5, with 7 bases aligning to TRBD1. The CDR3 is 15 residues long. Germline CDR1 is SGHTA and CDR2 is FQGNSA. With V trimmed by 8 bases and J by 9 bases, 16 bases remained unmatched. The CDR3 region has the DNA TGTGCCAGCGGGATCGGGACAGCATGGGAGATGCCCCAGCATTTT. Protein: CASGIGTAWEMPQHF.

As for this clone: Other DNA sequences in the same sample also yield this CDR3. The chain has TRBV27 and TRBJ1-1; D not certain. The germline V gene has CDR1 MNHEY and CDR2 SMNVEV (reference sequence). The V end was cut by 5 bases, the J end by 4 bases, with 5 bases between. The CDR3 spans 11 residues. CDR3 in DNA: TGTGCCAGCAGTGGCGGCACTGAAGCTTTCTTT. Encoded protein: CASSGGTEAFF.

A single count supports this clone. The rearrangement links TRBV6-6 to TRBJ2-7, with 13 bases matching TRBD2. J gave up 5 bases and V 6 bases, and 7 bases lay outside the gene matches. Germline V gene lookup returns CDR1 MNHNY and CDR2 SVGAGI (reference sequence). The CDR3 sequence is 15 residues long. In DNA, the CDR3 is TGTGCCAGCAGCAACCCGACTAGCGGGGGGCACGAGCAGTACTTC. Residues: CASSNPTSGGHEQYF.

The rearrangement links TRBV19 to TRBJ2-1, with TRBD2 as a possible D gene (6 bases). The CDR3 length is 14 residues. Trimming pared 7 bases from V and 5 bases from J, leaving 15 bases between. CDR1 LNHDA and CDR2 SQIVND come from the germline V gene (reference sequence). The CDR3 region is CASTTRDSDNEQFF. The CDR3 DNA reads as TGTGCCAGTACTACACGGGACTCAGACAATGAGCAGTTCTTC.

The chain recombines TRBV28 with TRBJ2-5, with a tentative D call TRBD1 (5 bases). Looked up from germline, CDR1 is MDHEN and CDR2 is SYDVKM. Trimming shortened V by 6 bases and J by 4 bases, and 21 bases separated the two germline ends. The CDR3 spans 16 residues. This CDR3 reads CASSKFGEGVRETQYF. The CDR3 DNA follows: TGTGCCAGCAGCAAGTTTGGGGAAGGGGTCAGAGAGACCCAGTACTTC.

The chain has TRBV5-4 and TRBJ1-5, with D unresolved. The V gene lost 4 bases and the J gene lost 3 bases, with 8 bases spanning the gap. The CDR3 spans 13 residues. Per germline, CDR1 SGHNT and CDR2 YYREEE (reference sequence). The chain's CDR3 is CASSVDPNQPQHF. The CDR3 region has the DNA TGTGCCAGCAGCGTAGATCCCAATCAGCCCCAGCATTTT.

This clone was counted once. For the CDR3, the DNA is TGTGCCACCAGTGACCCTTACAGTAACGAGCAGTTCTTC. Its protein product is CATSDPYSNEQFF. The rearrangement joins TRBV24-1 to TRBJ2-1; D is unresolved. Trimming shortened V by 4 bases and J by 10 bases, and 13 bases separated the two germline ends. Germline V gene sequence: CDR1 KGHDR, CDR2 SFDVKD. This CDR3 has 13 residues.

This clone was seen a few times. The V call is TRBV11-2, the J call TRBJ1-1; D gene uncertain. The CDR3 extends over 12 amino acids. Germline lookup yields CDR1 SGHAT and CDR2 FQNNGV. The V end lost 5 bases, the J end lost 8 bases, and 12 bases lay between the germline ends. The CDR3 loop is CASSPLQSEAFF. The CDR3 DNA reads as TGTGCCAGCAGCCCTCTACAGAGCGAAGCTTTCTTT.

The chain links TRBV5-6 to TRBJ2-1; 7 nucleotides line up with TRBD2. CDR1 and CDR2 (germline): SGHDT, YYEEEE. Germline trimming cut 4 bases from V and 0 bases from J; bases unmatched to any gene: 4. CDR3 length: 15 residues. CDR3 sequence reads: CASSQGLSSYNEQFF. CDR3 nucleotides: TGTGCCAGCAGCCAGGGACTAAGCTCCTACAATGAGCAGTTCTTC.

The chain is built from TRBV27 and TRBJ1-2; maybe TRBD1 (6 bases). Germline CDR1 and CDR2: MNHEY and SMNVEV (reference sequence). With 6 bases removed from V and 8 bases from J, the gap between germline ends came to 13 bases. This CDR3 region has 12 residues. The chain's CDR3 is CASRTGAGGYTF. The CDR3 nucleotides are TGTGCCAGCAGGACAGGAGCAGGGGGCTACACCTTC.

The CDR3 DNA reads as TGTGCCCCCCGACCGGGACAGGGTAACTATGGCTACACCTTC. Its protein product is CAPRPGQGNYGYTF. The rearrangement uses TRBV6-4 and TRBJ1-2; 9 nucleotides agree with TRBD1. J lost 1 base, V lost 11 bases, and 8 bases had no gene match. CDR1 and CDR2 from the germline V gene are MRHNA and SNTAGT. CDR3 length: 14 amino acids.

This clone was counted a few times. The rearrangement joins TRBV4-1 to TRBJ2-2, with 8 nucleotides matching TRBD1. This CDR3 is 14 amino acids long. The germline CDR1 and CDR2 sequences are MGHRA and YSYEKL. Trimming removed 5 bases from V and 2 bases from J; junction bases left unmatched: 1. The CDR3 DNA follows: TGCGCCAGCAGCGACAGGGGAAACACCGGGGAGCTGTTTTTT. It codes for CASSDRGNTGELFF.

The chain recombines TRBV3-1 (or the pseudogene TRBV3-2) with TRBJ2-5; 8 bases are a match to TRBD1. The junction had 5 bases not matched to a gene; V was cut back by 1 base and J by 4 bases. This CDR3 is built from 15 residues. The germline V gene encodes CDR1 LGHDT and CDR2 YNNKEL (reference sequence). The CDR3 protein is CASSQATGGRETQYF. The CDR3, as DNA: TGTGCCAGCAGCCAAGCCACAGGGGGGCGAGAGACCCAGTACTTC.

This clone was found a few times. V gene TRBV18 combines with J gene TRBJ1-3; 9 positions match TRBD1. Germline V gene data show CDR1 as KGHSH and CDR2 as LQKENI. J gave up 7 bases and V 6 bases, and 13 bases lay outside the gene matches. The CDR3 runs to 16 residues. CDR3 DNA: TGTGCCAGCTCCCTAACAGGGGGCGCGGCGCGCAACACCATATATTTT. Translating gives CASSLTGGAARNTIYF.

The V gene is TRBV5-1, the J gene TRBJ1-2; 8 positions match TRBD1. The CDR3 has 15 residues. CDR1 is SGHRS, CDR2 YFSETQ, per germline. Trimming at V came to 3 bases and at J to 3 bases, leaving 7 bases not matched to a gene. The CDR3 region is CASSSYRGEDYGYTF. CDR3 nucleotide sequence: TGCGCCAGCAGCTCGTACAGGGGGGAGGACTATGGCTACACCTTC. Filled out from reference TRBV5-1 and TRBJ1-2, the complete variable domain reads KAGVTQTPRYLIKTRGQQVTLSCSPISGHRSVSWYQQTPGQGLQFLFEYFSETQRNKGNFPGRFSGRQFSNSRSEMNVSTLELGDSALYLCASSSYRGEDYGYTFGSGTRLTVV.

The CDR3 protein is CASSSYRAGGLSSYNEQFF. For the CDR3, the DNA is TGTGCCAGCAGCTCTTATAGGGCGGGGGGCCTGAGCTCCTACAATGAGCAGTTCTTC. This sequence joins TRBV7-2 and TRBJ2-1; 8 bases agree with TRBD2. With 4 bases clipped from V and 0 bases from J, the junction kept 14 bases outside the gene matches. The CDR3 is 19 residues long. Germline assignment: CDR1 SGHTA and CDR2 FQGNSA.

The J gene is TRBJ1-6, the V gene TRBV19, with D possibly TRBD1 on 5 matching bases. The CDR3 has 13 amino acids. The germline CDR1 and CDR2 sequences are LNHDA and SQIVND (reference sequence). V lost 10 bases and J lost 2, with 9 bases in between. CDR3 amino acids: CATADTYNSPLHF. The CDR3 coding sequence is TGTGCCACCGCGGACACCTATAATTCACCCCTCCACTTT.

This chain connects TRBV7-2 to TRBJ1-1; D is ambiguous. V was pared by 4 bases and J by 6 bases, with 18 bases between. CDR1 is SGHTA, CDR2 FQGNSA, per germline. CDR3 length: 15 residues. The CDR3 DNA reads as TGTGCCAGCAGCTGGAGTTCCGGGGAATTTTCTGAAGCTTTCTTT. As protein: CASSWSSGEFSEAFF.

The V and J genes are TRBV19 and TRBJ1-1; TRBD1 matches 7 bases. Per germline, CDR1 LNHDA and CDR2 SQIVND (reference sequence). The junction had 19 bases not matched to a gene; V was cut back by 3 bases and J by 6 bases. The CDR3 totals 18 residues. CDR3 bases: TGTGCCAGTAGTATCCGCCTGGGAGGCAGGGGGAGGTCGGCTGAAGCTTTCTTT. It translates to CASSIRLGGRGRSAEAFF.